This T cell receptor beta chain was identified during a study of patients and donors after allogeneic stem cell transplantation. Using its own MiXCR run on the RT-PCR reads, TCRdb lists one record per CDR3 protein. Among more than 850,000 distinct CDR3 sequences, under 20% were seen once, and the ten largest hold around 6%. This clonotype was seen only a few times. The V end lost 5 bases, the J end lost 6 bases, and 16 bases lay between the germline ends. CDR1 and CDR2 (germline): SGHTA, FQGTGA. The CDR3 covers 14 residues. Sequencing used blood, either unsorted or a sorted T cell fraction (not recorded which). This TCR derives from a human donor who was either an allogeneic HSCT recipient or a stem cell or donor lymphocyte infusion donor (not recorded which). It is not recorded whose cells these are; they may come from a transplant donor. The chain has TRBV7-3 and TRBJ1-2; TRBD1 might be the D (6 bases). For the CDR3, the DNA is TGTGCCAGCAGCCCTCAGGGGAAGGCTGATGGCTACACCTTC. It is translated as CASSPQGKADGYTF.